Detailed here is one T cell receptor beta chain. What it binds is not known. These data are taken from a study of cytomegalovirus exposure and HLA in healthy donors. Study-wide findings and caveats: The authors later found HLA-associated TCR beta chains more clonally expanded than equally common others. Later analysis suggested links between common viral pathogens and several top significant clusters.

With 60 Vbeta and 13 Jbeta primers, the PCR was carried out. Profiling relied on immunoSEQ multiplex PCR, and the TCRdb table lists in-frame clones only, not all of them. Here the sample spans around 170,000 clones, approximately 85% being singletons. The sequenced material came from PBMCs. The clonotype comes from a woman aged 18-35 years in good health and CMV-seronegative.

CDR3 loop: CASSRSGFHEQYF. CDR3 bases: TGTGCCAGCAGTCGTTCGGGGTTCCACGAGCAGTACTTC. V and J are TRBV6-5 and TRBJ2-5; perhaps TRBD2 as D (5 bases). TRBJ2-7 explains the end of the DNA better; the J call may be wrong. This CDR3 region has 13 residues. Germline CDR1 MNHEY, CDR2 SVGAGI.